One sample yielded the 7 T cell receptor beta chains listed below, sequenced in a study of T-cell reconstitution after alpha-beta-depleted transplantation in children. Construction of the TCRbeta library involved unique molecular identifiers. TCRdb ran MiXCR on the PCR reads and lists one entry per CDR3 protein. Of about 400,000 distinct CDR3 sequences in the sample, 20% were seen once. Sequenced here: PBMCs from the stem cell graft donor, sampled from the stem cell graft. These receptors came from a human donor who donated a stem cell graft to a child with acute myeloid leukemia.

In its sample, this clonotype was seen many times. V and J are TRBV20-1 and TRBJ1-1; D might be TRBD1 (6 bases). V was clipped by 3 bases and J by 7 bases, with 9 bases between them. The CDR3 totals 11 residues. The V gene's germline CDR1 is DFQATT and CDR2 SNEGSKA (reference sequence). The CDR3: CSASRGGEAFF. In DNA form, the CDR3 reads TGCAGTGCTAGCAGGGGTGGTGAAGCTTTCTTT.

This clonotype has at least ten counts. The DNA for the CDR3 is TGCAGCGTGAGACAGGCTAGCAATCAGCCCCAGCATTTT. Translating it yields CSVRQASNQPQHF. This rearrangement joins TRBV29-1 to TRBJ1-5, with a possible D match to TRBD1 (6 bases). Germline lookup yields CDR1 SQVTM and CDR2 ANQGSEA. V lost 6 bases and J 0 bases, leaving 9 bases between the germline ends. There are 13 residues in the CDR3.

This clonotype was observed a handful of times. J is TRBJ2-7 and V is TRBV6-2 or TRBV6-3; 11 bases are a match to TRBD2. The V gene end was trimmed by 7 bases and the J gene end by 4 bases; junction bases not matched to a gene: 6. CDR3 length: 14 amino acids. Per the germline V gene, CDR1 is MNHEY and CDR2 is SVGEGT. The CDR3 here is CASILAGGPYEQYF. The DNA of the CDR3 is TGTGCCAGCATCTTAGCGGGAGGGCCTTACGAGCAGTACTTC.

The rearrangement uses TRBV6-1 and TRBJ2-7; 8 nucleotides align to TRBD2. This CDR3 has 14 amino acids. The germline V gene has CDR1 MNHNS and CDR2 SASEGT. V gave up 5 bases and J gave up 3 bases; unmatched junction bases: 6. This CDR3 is CASSLAGLGYEQYF. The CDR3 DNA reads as TGTGCCAGCAGTCTAGCGGGCCTCGGCTACGAGCAGTACTTC.

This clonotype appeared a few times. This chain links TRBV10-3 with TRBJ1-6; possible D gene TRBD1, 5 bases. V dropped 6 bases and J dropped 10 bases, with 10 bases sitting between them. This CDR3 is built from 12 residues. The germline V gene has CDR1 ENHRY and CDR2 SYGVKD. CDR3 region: CAIRQARSPLHF. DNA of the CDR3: TGTGCCATCAGACAGGCCCGGTCACCCCTCCACTTT.

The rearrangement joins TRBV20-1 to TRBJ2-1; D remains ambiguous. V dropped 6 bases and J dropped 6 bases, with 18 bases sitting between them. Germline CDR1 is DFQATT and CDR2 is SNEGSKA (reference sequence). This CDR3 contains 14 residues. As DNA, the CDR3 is TGCAGTGCCGAAAGGGTAGGAACGGGCAATGAGCAGTTCTTC. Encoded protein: CSAERVGTGNEQFF.

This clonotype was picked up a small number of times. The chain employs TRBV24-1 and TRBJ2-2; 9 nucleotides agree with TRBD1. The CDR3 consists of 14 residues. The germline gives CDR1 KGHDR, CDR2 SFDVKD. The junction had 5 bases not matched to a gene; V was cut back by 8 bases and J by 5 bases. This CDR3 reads CATTTGQGTGELFF. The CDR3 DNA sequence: TGTGCCACCACGACGGGACAGGGTACCGGGGAGCTGTTTTTT.